The source of this T cell receptor (beta chain) is a study of vaccination effects on CD4 cells after COVID-19 (dated by TCRdb to the early 2020s). For the wider study: In the ViraFEST assay, PBMC were stimulated with viral peptide pools, and TCR sequencing was then used to find antigen-specific CD4+ T cell clonotypes based on their expansion. Each participant got two doses of an mRNA SARS-CoV-2 vaccine, either BNT162b2 or mRNA-1273. About 2.2 million PBMC per well were cultured in IMDM with around 5.3% human AB serum, 8.5 to 10 IU/ml IL-2 and gentamicin, plus 10 ug/ml peptides. SARS-CoV-2 spike-specific CD4+ TCR repertoires from before and after mRNA vaccination were compared in COVID-19 convalescent patients and in infection-naive vaccine recipients. The full study included roughly 10 COVID-19 convalescent patients and several SARS-CoV-2-naive healthy vaccine recipients. Cultures from other donors in the study were sequenced with the Oncomine TCR Beta short-read assay on an Illumina iSeq 100.

Preparation of the library involved the immunoSEQ multiplex PCR assay. DNA from the cultured and isolated CD4+ T cells underwent TCR beta CDR3 sequencing. Regarding the original processing steps: The analysis removed non-productive TCR sequences, trimmed reads to the CDR3 region, and retained only CDR3s that were 7 or more amino acids long. Antigen-specific clonotypes were identified with the MANAFEST web app by comparing expansion in peptide wells against reference cultures. For clones to be considered positive, expansion at FDR<0.05 versus reference and all other wells, an odds ratio above 5, and a frequency above 0.1% in two replicate wells were required. A clonotype was called cross-reactive if it was significantly expanded both in SARS-CoV-2 spike wells and in at least one common cold coronavirus spike condition. Levenshtein distance calculated with the stringdist R package was used to assess CDR3 similarity, and unrooted trees were constructed with ape in R 3.6.1. Drawn from immuneACCESS, this table holds only the in-frame rearrangements with V and J called that TCRdb kept. Clones are partly lost; checked studies trace under half to an unresolved V gene and leave the rest unexplained. That table supplies the V and J calls and clone size; D and trimming were determined from the DNA. The sample table contains about 72,000 clones; only one count was recorded for 70% to 80% of them. The ten largest make up about 2.1% of the sample.

Of note for this clone: The target of this receptor is not known. Base qualities are not provided; no much larger clone lies one nucleotide away.

After roughly 11 days of culture, CD4+ T cells were isolated with the EasySep CD4+ T cell isolation kit. The absence of prior SARS-CoV-2 infection in healthy vaccine recipients was confirmed by negative nucleocapsid antibodies before and after vaccination. On days 3 and 7, half of the culture medium was replaced with fresh IL-2-containing medium. Unless otherwise noted, each peptide stimulation condition was cultured in triplicate wells. PBMC were separated from whole blood using Ficoll-Paque Plus gradient centrifugation and were then either cryopreserved at -140C or used fresh. The QIAamp micro DNA kit was used to extract genomic DNA from the cultured CD4+ T cells. Broader findings and caveats from the paper: Among healthy vaccine recipients, nearly all vaccine-induced clones were SARS-CoV-2 mono-reactive, and just 1 of 255 was cross-reactive with common cold coronaviruses. Only a small number of convalescent patients were included, and no early post-infection timepoints were available, which limited the study. At late post-vaccination timepoints, both infection-induced and vaccine-induced clones showed marked clonal contraction, consistent with waning T cell responses.

The germline V gene encodes CDR1 SGHRS and CDR2 YFSETQ. The V end gives up 4 bases and the J end 9 bases, leaving 16 bases in the junction not matched to a gene. Its CDR3 holds 16 amino acids, cysteine through phenylalanine. The CDR3 DNA has 48 bases and is translated from base 1. This sequence uses TRBV5-1 and TRBJ2-3, with 8 bases aligning to TRBD2. This TCR was sampled from a human donor who received a COVID-19 vaccine. Sequences were derived from CD4+ T cells from PBMCs cultured without peptide, sampled before COVID-19 vaccination. The DNA sequence is given as TGCGCCAGCAGCCCCCGGGTAGCGGGGACAACTCTCACGCAGTATTTT. Translated, this gives CASSPRVAGTTLTQYF.